The rows below give T cell receptor beta chains drawn from one sample of a study of sequential checkpoint blockade in melanoma. The assay was immunoSEQ multiplex PCR, and TCRdb's table has in-frame clones only and misses some. The sample yields 17,000 or so clones, roughly 66% seen once. Sequencing used CD8+ T cells sorted from blood (inferred from file names), obtained from a patient given nivolumab and ipilimumab in sequence. The receptors derive from a human donor with melanoma. Both conserved end residues are part of each CDR3. Each record gives: clone size, V gene, J gene, D gene, CDR3 protein, CDR3 DNA. A D gene is named only where the DNA matches it firmly. A clone size is listed for some rows: how often the clone was seen (once, few, many), or a class if it is expanded.

clone_size: NA; v_call: TRBV5-1; j_call: TRBJ2-5; d_call: TRBD2; cdr3_aa: CASRLAGGYQETQYF; cdr3_nt: TGCGCCAGCAGATTAGCGGGAGGGTACCAAGAGACCCAGTACTTC
clone_size: NA; v_call: TRBV15; j_call: TRBJ2-5; d_call: NA; cdr3_aa: CATSRESRQGREEQYF; cdr3_nt: TGTGCCACCAGCAGAGAAAGCCGACAGGGGAGGGAGGAGCAGTACTTC
clone_size: NA; v_call: TRBV28; j_call: TRBJ1-1; d_call: TRBD1; cdr3_aa: CASSLSLRAGGADTEAFF; cdr3_nt: TGTGCCAGCAGTTTATCCTTGCGGGCAGGGGGCGCGGATACTGAAGCTTTCTTT
clone_size: NA; v_call: TRBV28; j_call: TRBJ2-4; d_call: TRBD1; cdr3_aa: CASSYRGMTKNIQYF; cdr3_nt: TGTGCCAGCAGTTACAGGGGGATGACCAAAAACATTCAGTACTTC
clone_size: NA; v_call: TRBV29-1; j_call: TRBJ2-7; d_call: NA; cdr3_aa: CSVGGQTAYEQYF; cdr3_nt: TGCAGCGTTGGGGGCCAGACCGCCTACGAGCAGTACTTC
clone_size: once; v_call: TRBV4-1; j_call: TRBJ2-7; d_call: NA; cdr3_aa: CASSLGADSYEQYF; cdr3_nt: TGCGCCAGCAGCCTTGGGGCCGACTCCTACGAGCAGTACTTC
clone_size: NA; v_call: TRBV7-8; j_call: TRBJ2-1; d_call: TRBD2; cdr3_aa: CASSLRSGTSGYNEQFF; cdr3_nt: TGTGCCAGCAGCTTACGCTCAGGGACTAGCGGTTACAATGAGCAGTTCTTC
clone_size: NA; v_call: TRBV4-1; j_call: TRBJ2-5; d_call: TRBD2; cdr3_aa: CASSHRPGTSETQYF; cdr3_nt: TGCGCCAGCAGCCACCGCCCAGGGACTAGCGAGACCCAGTACTTC
clone_size: NA; v_call: TRBV6-1; j_call: TRBJ1-5; d_call: TRBD1; cdr3_aa: CASSEALWTGGNQPQHF; cdr3_nt: TGTGCCAGCAGTGAAGCCTTGTGGACAGGGGGAAATCAGCCCCAGCATTTT
clone_size: NA; v_call: TRBV5-1; j_call: TRBJ2-7; d_call: TRBD1; cdr3_aa: CASSFGTGGGNEQYF; cdr3_nt: TGCGCCAGCAGCTTCGGAACAGGGGGTGGGAACGAGCAGTACTTC
clone_size: NA; v_call: TRBV5-6; j_call: TRBJ2-1; d_call: TRBD2; cdr3_aa: CASSPTGGNEQFF; cdr3_nt: TGTGCCAGCAGCCCCACGGGGGGGAATGAGCAGTTCTTC
clone_size: NA; v_call: TRBV28; j_call: TRBJ2-1; d_call: NA; cdr3_aa: CASSLGVSSYNEQFF; cdr3_nt: TGTGCCAGCAGTTTGGGAGTGAGCTCCTACAATGAGCAGTTCTTC
clone_size: NA; v_call: TRBV10-2; j_call: TRBJ2-2; d_call: NA; cdr3_aa: CAGREKGTGELFF; cdr3_nt: TGCGCCGGCCGGGAGAAAGGGACCGGGGAGCTGTTTTTT
clone_size: few; v_call: TRBV7-4; j_call: TRBJ2-7; d_call: TRBD1; cdr3_aa: CASSPTGELYEQYF; cdr3_nt: TGTGCCAGCAGCCCGACAGGGGAGCTATACGAGCAGTACTTC
clone_size: few; v_call: TRBV5-1; j_call: TRBJ2-7; d_call: TRBD1; cdr3_aa: CASSFLPGQVSYEQYF; cdr3_nt: TGCGCCAGCAGCTTCCTTCCGGGACAGGTTTCCTACGAGCAGTACTTC
clone_size: NA; v_call: TRBV5-1; j_call: TRBJ1-5; d_call: TRBD1; cdr3_aa: CASSNGDRESNQPQHF; cdr3_nt: TGCGCCAGCAGCAATGGGGACAGGGAAAGCAATCAGCCCCAGCATTTT
clone_size: NA; v_call: TRBV19; j_call: TRBJ2-2; d_call: TRBD2; cdr3_aa: CASSMTSGWAYTGELFF; cdr3_nt: TGTGCCAGTAGTATGACTAGCGGGTGGGCTTACACCGGGGAGCTGTTTTTT
clone_size: NA; v_call: TRBV7-9; j_call: TRBJ2-1; d_call: TRBD2; cdr3_aa: CASSELAGGNNEQFF; cdr3_nt: TGTGCCAGCAGCGAACTAGCGGGAGGCAACAATGAGCAGTTCTTC
clone_size: NA; v_call: TRBV6-5; j_call: TRBJ2-7; d_call: TRBD2; cdr3_aa: CASSSGRVRRQYF; cdr3_nt: TGTGCCAGCAGTTCAGGGAGGGTTCGGCGGCAGTACTTC
clone_size: NA; v_call: TRBV15; j_call: TRBJ2-5; d_call: TRBD2; cdr3_aa: CATSRDRGVGETQYF; cdr3_nt: TGTGCCACCAGCAGAGATCGGGGGGTTGGAGAGACCCAGTACTTC
clone_size: NA; v_call: TRBV6-6; j_call: TRBJ2-7; d_call: TRBD1; cdr3_aa: CASSSRTGGGEQYF; cdr3_nt: TGTGCCAGCAGTTCCCGGACAGGGGGAGGGGAGCAGTACTTC
clone_size: NA; v_call: TRBV15; j_call: TRBJ1-5; d_call: NA; cdr3_aa: CATSRDLQNSPNQPQHF; cdr3_nt: TGTGCCACCAGCAGAGATCTCCAGAATTCCCCCAATCAGCCCCAGCATTTT
clone_size: NA; v_call: TRBV9; j_call: TRBJ2-2; d_call: TRBD2; cdr3_aa: CASSQMAGTSAGELFF; cdr3_nt: TGTGCCAGCAGCCAAATGGCCGGGACTAGCGCCGGGGAGCTGTTTTTT
clone_size: NA; v_call: TRBV18; j_call: TRBJ2-5; d_call: TRBD2; cdr3_aa: CASSPPTSGGYQETQYF; cdr3_nt: TGTGCCAGCTCACCACCAACTAGCGGGGGATACCAAGAGACCCAGTACTTC
clone_size: NA; v_call: TRBV30; j_call: TRBJ2-1; d_call: NA; cdr3_aa: CAWSVGQIPSREQFF; cdr3_nt: TGTGCCTGGAGTGTAGGACAGATCCCTAGCCGTGAGCAGTTCTTC
clone_size: NA; v_call: TRBV11-2; j_call: TRBJ2-7; d_call: NA; cdr3_aa: CASLQLRGNTYEQYF; cdr3_nt: TGTGCCAGCCTTCAATTACGGGGTAATACCTACGAGCAGTACTTC
clone_size: NA; v_call: TRBV28; j_call: TRBJ1-5; d_call: NA; cdr3_aa: CASSLARGQPQHF; cdr3_nt: TGTGCCAGCAGTTTGGCCCGGGGTCAGCCCCAGCATTTT
clone_size: NA; v_call: TRBV27; j_call: TRBJ2-7; d_call: TRBD2; cdr3_aa: CASSSHPQLAGTYEQYF; cdr3_nt: TGTGCCAGCAGTTCCCACCCCCAACTAGCGGGAACGTACGAGCAGTACTTC
clone_size: NA; v_call: TRBV5-1; j_call: TRBJ2-7; d_call: TRBD2; cdr3_aa: CASSWGIGLAAYEQYF; cdr3_nt: TGCGCCAGCAGCTGGGGGATAGGGCTAGCGGCCTACGAGCAGTACTTC
clone_size: NA; v_call: TRBV9; j_call: TRBJ2-3; d_call: TRBD2; cdr3_aa: CASRGLAGGLDTQYF; cdr3_nt: TGTGCCAGCAGGGGACTAGCGGGGGGATTAGATACGCAGTATTTT
clone_size: NA; v_call: TRBV6-6; j_call: TRBJ1-2; d_call: TRBD1; cdr3_aa: CASSTRTGTAHGYTF; cdr3_nt: TGTGCCAGCAGTACTCGGACCGGGACAGCCCATGGCTACACCTTC
clone_size: NA; v_call: TRBV4-1; j_call: TRBJ2-5; d_call: TRBD2; cdr3_aa: CASSQGTAGGPGRETQYF; cdr3_nt: TGCGCCAGCAGCCAAGGTACGGCGGGGGGACCTGGTCGCGAGACCCAGTACTTC
clone_size: large; v_call: TRBV7-8; j_call: TRBJ2-7; d_call: NA; cdr3_aa: CASSLAGSRQPLYEQYF; cdr3_nt: TGTGCCAGCAGCTTAGCAGGTTCTAGGCAGCCCCTATACGAGCAGTACTTC
clone_size: medium-sized; v_call: TRBV6-4; j_call: TRBJ2-7; d_call: NA; cdr3_aa: CASSDSGDRGEQYF; cdr3_nt: TGTGCCAGCAGTGACTCAGGCGATAGGGGCGAGCAGTACTTC
clone_size: NA; v_call: TRBV5-1; j_call: TRBJ1-1; d_call: NA; cdr3_aa: CASSLSEGLNTEAFF; cdr3_nt: TGCGCCAGCAGCTTGAGTGAGGGCCTAAACACTGAAGCTTTCTTT
clone_size: NA; v_call: TRBV6-1; j_call: TRBJ1-5; d_call: NA; cdr3_aa: CASSEAWEYSNQPQHF; cdr3_nt: TGTGCCAGCAGTGAAGCGTGGGAGTATAGCAATCAGCCCCAGCATTTT
clone_size: NA; v_call: TRBV7-9; j_call: TRBJ2-1; d_call: NA; cdr3_aa: CASSHSSLKHNEQFF; cdr3_nt: TGTGCCAGCAGCCACTCGTCGCTGAAACACAATGAGCAGTTCTTC
clone_size: NA; v_call: TRBV27; j_call: TRBJ1-1; d_call: NA; cdr3_aa: CASRQPGHSSANTEAFF; cdr3_nt: TGTGCCAGCAGACAGCCGGGACACAGCTCGGCGAACACTGAAGCTTTCTTT
clone_size: NA; v_call: TRBV19; j_call: TRBJ1-2; d_call: NA; cdr3_aa: CASSPDLSYNYGYTF; cdr3_nt: TGTGCCAGTAGTCCAGACTTATCCTACAACTATGGCTACACCTTC
clone_size: few; v_call: TRBV4-3; j_call: TRBJ2-1; d_call: TRBD2; cdr3_aa: CASSHLAGDYNEQFF; cdr3_nt: TGCGCCAGCAGCCATCTAGCGGGAGACTACAATGAGCAGTTCTTC
clone_size: few; v_call: TRBV7-2; j_call: TRBJ1-1; d_call: TRBD1; cdr3_aa: CASSHRTGRANTEAFF; cdr3_nt: TGTGCCAGCAGCCACCGGACAGGGAGGGCGAACACTGAAGCTTTCTTT
clone_size: NA; v_call: TRBV9; j_call: TRBJ2-3; d_call: NA; cdr3_aa: CASSVEGHRGTDTQYF; cdr3_nt: TGTGCCAGCAGCGTAGAGGGGCATCGAGGCACAGATACGCAGTATTTT
clone_size: NA; v_call: TRBV5-4; j_call: TRBJ2-1; d_call: TRBD1; cdr3_aa: CASSLGRGIYNEQFF; cdr3_nt: TGTGCCAGCAGCTTGGGCAGGGGGATCTACAATGAGCAGTTCTTC
clone_size: NA; v_call: TRBV27; j_call: TRBJ1-1; d_call: NA; cdr3_aa: CASRGRRGNTEAFF; cdr3_nt: TGTGCCAGCAGGGGACGGAGGGGGAACACTGAAGCTTTCTTT
clone_size: NA; v_call: TRBV28; j_call: TRBJ2-7; d_call: TRBD1; cdr3_aa: CASRLQQGAAYEQYF; cdr3_nt: TGTGCCAGCAGGCTCCAGCAGGGGGCTGCCTACGAGCAGTACTTC
clone_size: NA; v_call: TRBV15; j_call: TRBJ1-1; d_call: NA; cdr3_aa: CATSRKSGPEAFF; cdr3_nt: TGTGCCACCAGCAGAAAAAGCGGCCCTGAAGCTTTCTTT
clone_size: NA; v_call: TRBV9; j_call: TRBJ2-1; d_call: TRBD1; cdr3_aa: CASSYGTGGRNEQFF; cdr3_nt: TGTGCCAGCAGCTACGGGACAGGGGGCCGCAATGAGCAGTTCTTC
clone_size: NA; v_call: TRBV2; j_call: TRBJ2-7; d_call: TRBD2; cdr3_aa: CASRGGSSYEQYF; cdr3_nt: TGTGCCAGCAGGGGGGGGAGCTCCTACGAGCAGTACTTC
clone_size: NA; v_call: TRBV30; j_call: TRBJ2-2; d_call: TRBD1; cdr3_aa: CAWREGGLGVTGELFF; cdr3_nt: TGTGCCTGGAGGGAAGGGGGCCTAGGCGTTACCGGGGAGCTGTTTTTT
clone_size: once; v_call: TRBV28; j_call: TRBJ2-7; d_call: TRBD2; cdr3_aa: CASSPGLAGQSREQYF; cdr3_nt: TGTGCCAGCAGTCCGGGACTAGCGGGACAATCTAGGGAGCAGTACTTC
clone_size: NA; v_call: TRBV25-1; j_call: TRBJ2-1; d_call: NA; cdr3_aa: CASSEWGREQFF; cdr3_nt: TGTGCCAGCAGTGAATGGGGCAGAGAGCAGTTCTTC
clone_size: NA; v_call: TRBV23-1; j_call: TRBJ1-1; d_call: NA; cdr3_aa: CASSVMTGLNTEAFF; cdr3_nt: TGCGCCAGCAGTGTGATGACAGGCCTGAACACTGAAGCTTTCTTT
clone_size: NA; v_call: TRBV6-1; j_call: TRBJ2-7; d_call: NA; cdr3_aa: CASSVGGSGTYEQYF; cdr3_nt: TGTGCCAGCAGTGTTGGAGGGTCAGGTACCTACGAGCAGTACTTC